This section outlines one TCR beta chain sequence together with its context. The data originate from a study of blood T cell repertoires in COVID-19. Study context: Acute-phase and convalescent COVID-19 samples originated in the United States, Italy and Spain. Sample material is recorded as cDNA or gDNA derived from T cells, B-cell-depleted T cells, or PBMCs.

Original data processing: Researchers report that nucleated cell counts were estimated from reference gene primer amplification. Only in-frame clones appear in the TCRdb table, and some are missing; sequencing was by immunoSEQ multiplex PCR. That table supplies the V and J calls and clone size; D and trimming were determined from the DNA. Of some 100,000 clones detected, around 88% appear once; the ten largest clones hold over 15%. The V gene's germline CDR1 is LNHDA and CDR2 SQIVND (reference sequence). V was pared by 3 bases and J by 3 bases, with 11 bases between. This CDR3 is 14 amino acids long.

The source material was peripheral blood. The chain recombines TRBV19 with TRBJ1-2; D is possibly TRBD1 (5 bases). This TCR was recovered from a human donor with acute or convalescent COVID-19. The donor label of this sample is uncertain. CDR3 residues: CASSISQGYYGYTF. CDR3 sequence (DNA): TGTGCCAGTAGTATTTCCCAGGGCTACTATGGCTACACCTTC.